These T cell receptor beta chains were read from a single sample in a study of blood T cells in healthy people across ages. TCRdb processed the 5' RACE reads anew with MiXCR; each CDR3 protein has one entry. Of about 540,000 distinct CDR3 sequences in the sample, about 25% were seen once. A further study also used this sample, focusing on T cells of mothers and their children.

The sample consisted of blood. These receptors all stem from a boy between 5 and 17 years old in good health. Each CDR3 is given with its conserved first and last residue. A D gene is named only where the DNA matches it firmly. A clone size is listed for some rows: how often the clone was seen (once, few, many), or a class if it is expanded.

cdr3_aa | cdr3_nt | j_call | v_call | clone_size | d_call
CASSNTGLKNTEAFF | TGTGCCAGCAGCAATACAGGGCTAAAGAACACTGAAGCTTTCTTT | TRBJ1-1 | TRBV11-2 | . | .
CASTLNGAGSYEQYF | TGTGCCAGCACCTTGAATGGGGCAGGTTCGTACGAGCAGTACTTC | TRBJ2-7 | TRBV25-1 | . | .
CASTSARGSNIQYF | TGTGCCAGCACCTCGGCACGAGGGTCAAACATTCAGTACTTC | TRBJ2-4 | TRBV7-2 | many | .
CASSYSTLAGANDTQYF | TGTGCCAGCAGTTACTCGACTCTAGCGGGAGCCAATGATACGCAGTATTTT | TRBJ2-3 | TRBV6-5 | . | TRBD2
CASTKGGNSPLHF | TGTGCCAGCACCAAGGGTGGGAATTCACCCCTCCACTTT | TRBJ1-6 | TRBV6-2/TRBV6-3 | . | .
CASSPRRQGLLPELFF | TGCGCCAGCAGCCCTAGAAGACAGGGGCTGCTTCCGGAGCTGTTTTTT | TRBJ2-2 | TRBV5-1 | . | TRBD1
CASSQLAGIDIQYF | TGTGCCAGCAGCCAACTAGCGGGAATCGACATTCAGTACTTC | TRBJ2-4 | TRBV7-2 | few | TRBD2
CSATSLTSGGYNEQFF | TGCAGTGCTACGTCGTTGACTAGCGGGGGGTACAATGAGCAGTTCTTC | TRBJ2-1 | TRBV20-1 | . | TRBD2
CASSPEAGYNSPLHF | TGTGCCAGCAGCCCCGAAGCAGGCTATAATTCACCCCTCCACTTT | TRBJ1-6 | TRBV9 | . | .
CASAPSVGGEGDTQYF | TGTGCCAGCGCCCCGTCGGTCGGAGGGGAAGGAGATACGCAGTATTTT | TRBJ2-3 | TRBV7-9 | . | .
CSASQKTMNTEAFF | TGCAGTGCTTCCCAGAAGACAATGAACACTGAAGCTTTCTTT | TRBJ1-1 | TRBV20-1 | . | .
CASSLTGGDGQPQHF | TGTGCCAGCAGCTTAACCGGGGGCGACGGACAGCCCCAGCATTTT | TRBJ1-5 | TRBV7-9 | . | .
CAIGGQGLSAGNTIYF | TGTGCCATCGGAGGACAGGGTTTGAGCGCTGGAAACACCATATATTTT | TRBJ1-3 | TRBV10-3 | few | TRBD1
CASSPRQGFRNEQFF | TGCGCCAGCAGCCCCCGACAGGGGTTTAGGAATGAGCAGTTCTTC | TRBJ2-1 | TRBV5-1 | . | TRBD1
CASSFKGQHIGATEAFF | TGTGCCAGCAGCTTCAAGGGACAGCATATTGGGGCCACTGAAGCTTTCTTT | TRBJ1-1 | TRBV7-9 | many | TRBD1
CSGDPSGRSEQYF | TGCAGTGGTGACCCTAGCGGGAGAAGCGAGCAGTACTTC | TRBJ2-7 | TRBV20-1 | . | TRBD2
CASSFPRQAVSGANVLTF | TGCGCCAGCAGCTTCCCACGACAGGCGGTCTCTGGGGCCAACGTCCTGACTTTC | TRBJ2-6 | TRBV5-1 | . | .
CSPTQGAGEQFF | TGCAGCCCGACCCAGGGGGCCGGTGAGCAGTTCTTC | TRBJ2-1 | TRBV20-1 | few | TRBD1
CASSPTGVLGNTIYF | TGTGCCAGCAGCCCGACAGGGGTGTTGGGAAACACCATATATTTT | TRBJ1-3 | TRBV7-2 | . | TRBD1
CASLPMELGYEQYF | TGTGCCAGTCTTCCTATGGAGTTGGGGTACGAGCAGTACTTC | TRBJ2-7 | TRBV28 | . | .